This paragraph covers one T cell receptor beta chain sequence. Its matching antigen is unknown. V was shortened by 3 bases and J by 6 bases, with 18 bases between the two germline ends. The CDR3 spans 15 residues. CDR1 is DFQATT, CDR2 SNEGSKA, per germline (reference sequence). The sample originates from a study of blood T cells in healthy people across ages. The use of a sample-barcoded 5' primer and a J-beta primer mix characterized a second PCR of about 7 to 12 cycles. Every individual sample yielded 3 million or more paired-end reads (each containing CDR3). TCRdb processed the 5' RACE reads anew with MiXCR; each CDR3 protein has one entry. The sample yields nearly 800,000 distinct CDR3 sequences, 25% seen once. Study results and caveats: Observed TCR beta diversity showed a strong correlation with the percentage of naive T cells as measured by flow cytometry.

Another study also made use of these data, one on T cells of mothers and their children. That paper adds: Per child, roughly 3 million TCR beta CDR3 reads were obtained, against over 8.5 million per mother.

The sample was blood. This chain uses TRBV20-1 with TRBJ2-1, with D possibly being TRBD2 (6 bases). The clonotype originates from a boy aged 10-17 years in good health. The CDR3 DNA sequence: TGCAGTGCTAGGGTCCCCGGGGGTTTCGCCAATGAGCAGTTCTTC. Translated: CSARVPGGFANEQFF.